This note documents a single TCR beta chain sequence. Its antigen is unknown. The CDR3 contains 15 residues. Germline CDR1 MRHNA, CDR2 SNTAGT. The J segment lost 3 bases and the V segment lost 4 bases, leaving 9 bases of the junction unmatched. The source of the sample is a study of cytomegalovirus exposure and HLA in healthy donors. General observations from the study: The Asian-associated ancestry cluster reportedly had fewer N-insertions than the approximately 650-donor mean in a later analysis. A later analysis appeared to link common viral pathogens to several of the most significant clusters. Roughly uniform sequencing depth across donors was assumed, possibly incorrectly.

The PCR employed 60 Vbeta primers together with 13 Jbeta primers. Method: immunoSEQ multiplex PCR; TCRdb's copy keeps in-frame clones and lacks some. This table holds roughly 150,000 clones, approximately 80% found once. V and J are TRBV6-4 and TRBJ2-7; 7 bases line up with TRBD1. This TCR was recovered from a male donor in good health and CMV-seronegative. Source material: PBMCs. The CDR3 loop reads CASSGPGGIFYEQYF. CDR3 DNA: TGTGCCAGCAGTGGCCCAGGGGGAATTTTCTACGAGCAGTACTTC.